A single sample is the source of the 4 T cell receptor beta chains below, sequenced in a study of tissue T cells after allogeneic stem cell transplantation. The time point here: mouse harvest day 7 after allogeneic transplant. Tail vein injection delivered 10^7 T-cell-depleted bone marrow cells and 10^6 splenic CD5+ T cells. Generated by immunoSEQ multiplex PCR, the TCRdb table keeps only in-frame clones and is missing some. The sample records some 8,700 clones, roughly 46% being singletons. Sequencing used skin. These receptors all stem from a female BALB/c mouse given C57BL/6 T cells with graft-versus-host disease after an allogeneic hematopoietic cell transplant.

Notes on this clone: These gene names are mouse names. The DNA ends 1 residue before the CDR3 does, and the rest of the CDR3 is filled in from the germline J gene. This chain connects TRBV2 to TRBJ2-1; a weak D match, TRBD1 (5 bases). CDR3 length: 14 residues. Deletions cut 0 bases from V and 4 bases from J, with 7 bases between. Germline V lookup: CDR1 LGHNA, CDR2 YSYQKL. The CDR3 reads CASSQERGYAEQFF. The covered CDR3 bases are TGTGCCAGCAGCCAAGAGAGGGGTTATGCTGAGCAGTTC.

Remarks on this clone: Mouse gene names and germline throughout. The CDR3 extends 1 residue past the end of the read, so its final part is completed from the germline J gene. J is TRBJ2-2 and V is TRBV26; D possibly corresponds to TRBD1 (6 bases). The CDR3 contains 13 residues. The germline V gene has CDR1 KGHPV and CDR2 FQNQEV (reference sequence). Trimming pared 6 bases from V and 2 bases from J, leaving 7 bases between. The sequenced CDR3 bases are TGTGCCAGCAGAGGACAGAACACCGGGCAGCTCTAC. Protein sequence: CASRGQNTGQLY. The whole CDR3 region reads CASRGQNTGQLYF.

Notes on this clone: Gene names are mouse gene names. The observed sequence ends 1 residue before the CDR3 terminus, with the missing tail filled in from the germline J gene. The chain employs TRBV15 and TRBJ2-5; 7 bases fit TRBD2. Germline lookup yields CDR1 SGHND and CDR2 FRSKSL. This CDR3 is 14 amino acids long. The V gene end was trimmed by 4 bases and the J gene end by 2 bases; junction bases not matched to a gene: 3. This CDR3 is CASSYGGIQDTQYF. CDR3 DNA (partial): TGTGCCAGCAGTTATGGGGGGATCCAAGACACCCAGTAC.

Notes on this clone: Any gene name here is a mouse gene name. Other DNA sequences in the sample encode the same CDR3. Incomplete CDR3 DNA: TGCTCCAGCAGTCCCCTCGACAGGGTCCAGGACACCCAGTAC. The encoded protein is CSSSPLDRVQDTQY. The complete CDR3 sequence is CSSSPLDRVQDTQYF. The V gene is TRBV23, the J gene TRBJ2-5; no DNA check was done on the table's D call, TRBD1. The CDR3 extends 1 residue past the end of the read, so its final part is completed from the germline J gene. Germline V gene lookup returns CDR1 KGHTA and CDR2 FQNQQP. The CDR3 sequence is 15 residues long.